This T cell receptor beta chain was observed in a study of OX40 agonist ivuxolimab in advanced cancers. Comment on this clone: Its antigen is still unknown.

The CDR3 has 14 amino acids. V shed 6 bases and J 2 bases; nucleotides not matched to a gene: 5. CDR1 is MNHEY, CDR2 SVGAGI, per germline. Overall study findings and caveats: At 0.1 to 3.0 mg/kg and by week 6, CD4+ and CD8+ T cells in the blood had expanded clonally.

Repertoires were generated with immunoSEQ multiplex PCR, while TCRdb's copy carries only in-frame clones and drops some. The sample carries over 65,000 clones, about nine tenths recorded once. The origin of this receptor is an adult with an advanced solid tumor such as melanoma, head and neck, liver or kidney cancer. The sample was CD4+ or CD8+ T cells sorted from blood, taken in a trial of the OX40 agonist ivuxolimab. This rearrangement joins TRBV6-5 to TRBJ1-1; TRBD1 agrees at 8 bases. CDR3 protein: CASRPGQGNTEAFF. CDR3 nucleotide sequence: TGTGCCAGCAGACCCGGACAGGGTAACACTGAAGCTTTCTTT.